The next 10 T cell receptor beta chains were all read from a single sample in a study of T-cell reconstitution after alpha-beta-depleted transplantation in children. TCRbeta library preparation incorporated unique molecular identifiers. TCRdb re-called the PCR reads through MiXCR, storing one row per CDR3 protein. In the table there are more than 500,000 distinct CDR3 sequences, roughly an eighth of which are singletons. Sequences were derived from PBMCs, mostly from graft donor cells, sampled 180 days after TCRalphabeta/CD19-depleted stem cell transplant. Receptors were obtained from a female patient aged 2 to 10 who had a stem cell transplant for aplastic anemia, so the T cells may come from the graft donor.

The chain joins TRBV28 to TRBJ2-7; 9 bases match TRBD1. This CDR3 has 15 residues. Germline V gene data show CDR1 as MDHEN and CDR2 as SYDVKM. J lost 6 bases, V lost 0 bases, and 6 bases had no gene match. CDR3 coding DNA: TGTGCCAGCAGTTTATGGGGGACAGGGACTTTCGAGCAGTACTTC. This sequence encodes CASSLWGTGTFEQYF.

The chain has TRBV7-9 and TRBJ1-4; TRBD1 might be the D (5 bases). The CDR3 runs to 14 residues. In germline, CDR1 is SEHNR, CDR2 FQNEAQ (reference sequence). Between the trimmed V and J ends, which lost 1 base and 7 bases, there was a span of 10 bases. CDR3 region: CASSLGGGIEKLFF. DNA of the CDR3: TGTGCCAGCAGCTTAGGCGGGGGTATTGAAAAACTGTTTTTT.

This clonotype showed up many times. The chain has TRBV9 and TRBJ2-5; D gene unclear. The CDR3 sequence is 14 residues long. V lost 0 bases to trimming and J lost 1 base, with 7 bases between them. In germline, CDR1 is SGDLS, CDR2 YYNGEE. CDR3 in amino acids: CASSVGRSQETQYF. In DNA, the CDR3 is TGTGCCAGCAGCGTAGGTCGGTCCCAAGAGACCCAGTACTTC.

This clonotype was counted at least ten times. The chain links TRBV28 to TRBJ1-1; D might be TRBD1 (6 bases). Per the germline V gene, CDR1 is MDHEN and CDR2 is SYDVKM. Trimming shortened V by 10 bases and J by 1 base, and 16 bases separated the two germline ends. CDR3 length: 14 amino acids. CDR3 sequence: CATLGPGANTEAFF. Here the CDR3 DNA reads TGTGCCACCCTGGGCCCAGGGGCGAACACTGAAGCTTTCTTT. The variable domain in full, completed from reference TRBV28 and TRBJ1-1, reads DVKVTQSSRYLVKRTGEKVFLECVQDMDHENMFWYRQDPGLGLRLIYFSYDVKMKEKGDIPEGYSVSREKKERFSLILESASTNQTSMYLCATLGPGANTEAFFGQGTRLTVV.

This clonotype came up many times. V is TRBV25-1 and J is TRBJ2-1; 15 bases match TRBD2. The CDR3 spans 17 residues. Germline trimming cut 6 bases from V and 8 bases from J; bases unmatched to any gene: 11. Germline V gives CDR1 MGHDK, CDR2 SYGVNS. In DNA, the CDR3 is TGTGCCAGCAGCGCGCCCGGGACTAGCGGGAGGAGGCATGAGCAGTTCTTC. Translating gives CASSAPGTSGRRHEQFF. Full variable domain (outside the CDR3, taken from reference TRBV25-1 and TRBJ2-1): EADIYQTPRYLVIGTGKKITLECSQTMGHDKMYWYQQDPGMELHLIHYSYGVNSTEKGDLSSESTVSRIRTEHFPLTLESARPSHTSQYLCASSAPGTSGRRHEQFFGPGTRLTVL.

This clonotype was found a few times. The chain links TRBV2 to TRBJ1-1, with D hard to call. Per germline, CDR1 SNHLY and CDR2 FYNNEI. Trimming cost V 11 bases and J 0 bases, with 13 bases left between them. The CDR3 runs 13 residues. This CDR3 reads CASNLGVNTEAFF. In nucleotides, the CDR3 is TGTGCCTCAAACCTCGGGGTGAACACTGAAGCTTTCTTT.

This clonotype was picked up a small number of times. This rearrangement joins TRBV9 to TRBJ2-7, with D possibly called TRBD1 or TRBD2 (5 bases each). The germline V and J ends were trimmed by 0 bases and 7 bases, with 17 bases remaining between them. CDR1 is SGDLS, CDR2 YYNGEE, per germline. The CDR3 extends over 15 amino acids. CDR3 DNA sequence: TGTGCCAGCAGCGTAGAGAGGGACGGGGTGGTAGAGCAGTACTTC. Encoded protein: CASSVERDGVVEQYF. The full variable domain, in which reference TRBV9 and TRBJ2-7 provide the parts outside the CDR3, is DSGVTQTPKHLITATGQRVTLRCSPRSGDLSVYWYQQSLDQGLQFLIQYYNGEERAKGNILERFSAQQFPDLHSELNLSSLELGDSALYFCASSVERDGVVEQYFGPGTRLTVT.

This clonotype was picked up many times. This chain uses TRBV12-3 or TRBV12-4 with TRBJ2-7; no clear D. The CDR3 consists of 13 residues. Between the trimmed V and J ends, which lost 3 bases and 4 bases, there was a span of 10 bases. The CDR3, as DNA: TGTGCCAGCAGTTTTCTTTCTGGTTACGAGCAGTACTTC. Residues: CASSFLSGYEQYF.

The chain has TRBV15 and TRBJ2-1; 8 positions match TRBD1. Germline V gene data show CDR1 as LNHNV and CDR2 as YYDKDF (reference sequence). V was clipped by 3 bases and J by 0 bases; unmatched bases: 4. The CDR3 has 16 residues. Here the CDR3 DNA reads TGTGCCACCAGCAGCGCCGGGACAGGCTCCTACAATGAGCAGTTCTTC. Protein: CATSSAGTGSYNEQFF. The full variable domain, in which reference TRBV15 and TRBJ2-1 provide the parts outside the CDR3, is DAMVIQNPRYQVTQFGKPVTLSCSQTLNHNVMYWYQQKSSQAPKLLFHYYDKDFNNEADTPDNFQSRRPNTSFCFLDIRSPGLGDTAMYLCATSSAGTGSYNEQFFGPGTRLTVL.

As concerns this clonotype: A read error may be the cause here, since a much bigger clone is one base away. The CDR3 DNA sequence: TGTGCCAGCGGCTTGCCCCACGGGGAGCTGTTTTTT. Translated, it gives CASGLPHGELFF. The V call is TRBV5-5, the J call TRBJ2-2; D unresolved. The CDR3 is made up of 12 amino acids. The germline V gene encodes CDR1 SGHKS and CDR2 YYEKEE (reference sequence).